The 16 T cell receptor beta chains below all came from one sample that was sequenced in a study of blood T cells in healthy people across ages. Primers used in a second PCR of roughly 6 to 11 cycles were a sample-barcoded 5' primer and a J-beta primer mix. A single record per CDR3 protein comes from TCRdb applying MiXCR to the 5' RACE reads. This sample yields around 1,000,000 distinct CDR3 sequences, of which under 30% are seen a single time; less than 0.75% belongs to the top ten. The same sample was also studied in work on T cells of mothers and their children.

The specimen sequenced was blood. These receptors were obtained from a girl aged 2-9 years in good health.

The chain uses TRBV7-9 and TRBJ2-5; D gene ambiguous. The CDR3 has 15 residues. CDR1 and CDR2 from the germline V gene are SEHNR and FQNEAQ (reference sequence). Trimming left V 5 bases short and J 3 bases short, with 16 bases between. In DNA, the CDR3 is TGTGCCAGCAGCGCGCCTTCCGGGCCCGAAGAGACCCAGTACTTC. It is translated as CASSAPSGPEETQYF.

CDR3 nucleotide sequence: TGCGCCAGCAGTGAGATGGGCCGAGAGACCCAGTACTTC. This gives the protein CASSEMGRETQYF. The chain uses TRBV10-1 and TRBJ2-5; D remains ambiguous. Germline values: CDR1 WNHNN, CDR2 SYGVQD (reference sequence). The CDR3 totals 13 residues. V was cut by 2 bases and J by 4 bases, with 8 bases left in between.

This clonotype was picked up a small number of times. This rearrangement joins TRBV6-6 to TRBJ1-4; D might be TRBD1 (5 bases). The CDR3 contains 11 residues. V gave up 7 bases and J gave up 10 bases, with 10 bases separating them. From germline, CDR1 is MNHNY and CDR2 SVGAGI (reference sequence). The CDR3 spells CASTGQGKLFF. DNA for the CDR3: TGTGCCAGCACGGGGCAGGGAAAACTGTTTTTT.

There are a few counts of this clonotype. The chain employs TRBV20-1 and TRBJ2-7; D remains unclear. The germline V and J ends were trimmed by 6 bases and 4 bases, with 19 bases remaining between them. The CDR3 has 14 residues. The germline CDR1 and CDR2 sequences are DFQATT and SNEGSKA (reference sequence). The CDR3 DNA follows: TGCAGTGCAACAGACCTGATGGGATTTTACGAGCAGTACTTC. Protein sequence: CSATDLMGFYEQYF.

The chain recombines TRBV13 with TRBJ2-3, with 8 bases that match TRBD1. J lost 7 bases, V lost 5 bases, and 11 bases had no gene match. This CDR3 is 15 amino acids long. From germline, CDR1 is PRHDT and CDR2 FYEKMQ (reference sequence). The CDR3 region is CASSPTGQDAYTQYF. CDR3 DNA sequence: TGTGCCAGCAGCCCCACGGGACAGGATGCGTATACGCAGTATTTT.

The chain carries TRBV4-1 and TRBJ2-1; perhaps TRBD2 as D (6 bases). This CDR3 has 16 residues. V was pared by 0 bases and J by 3 bases, with 12 bases between. CDR1 MGHRA and CDR2 YSYEKL come from the germline V gene. The CDR3: CASSQERGANYNEQFF. In nucleotides, the CDR3 is TGCGCCAGCAGCCAAGAACGCGGGGCGAACTACAATGAGCAGTTCTTC.

The gene calls are TRBV4-3 and TRBJ2-1; 10 nucleotides agree with TRBD2. V shed 3 bases and J 3 bases; nucleotides not matched to a gene: 5. Germline V gene lookup returns CDR1 LGHNA and CDR2 YSLEER. The CDR3 has 16 residues. The CDR3 bases are TGCGCCAGCAGCCAGCTAGCGGGGGAGGGCTACAATGAGCAGTTCTTC. It encodes CASSQLAGEGYNEQFF.

The gene calls are TRBV9 and TRBJ2-3; no reliable D call. This CDR3 spans 12 amino acids. Germline values: CDR1 SGDLS, CDR2 YYNGEE. With 0 bases removed from V and 5 bases from J, the gap between germline ends came to 4 bases. The CDR3 loop is CASSVDQDTQYF. The CDR3 region has the DNA TGTGCCAGCAGCGTAGATCAAGATACGCAGTATTTT.

This clonotype has only a few counts. The J gene is TRBJ2-2, the V gene TRBV5-1; 8 nucleotides agree with TRBD1. Germline V gene sequence: CDR1 SGHRS, CDR2 YFSETQ. The junction had 8 bases not matched to a gene; V was cut back by 3 bases and J by 4 bases. This CDR3 spans 16 amino acids. The CDR3 is CASSSRTGIGTGELFF. The CDR3 DNA is TGCGCCAGCAGCTCCCGGACAGGGATCGGCACCGGGGAGCTGTTTTTT. Based on the CDR3 plus reference TRBV5-1 and TRBJ2-2, the full variable domain is KAGVTQTPRYLIKTRGQQVTLSCSPISGHRSVSWYQQTPGQGLQFLFEYFSETQRNKGNFPGRFSGRQFSNSRSEMNVSTLELGDSALYLCASSSRTGIGTGELFFGEGSRLTVL.

This clonotype was seen a handful of times. This chain uses TRBV28 with TRBJ2-7, with 7 bases fitting TRBD1. The CDR3 sequence is 18 residues long. The germline CDR1 and CDR2 sequences are MDHEN and SYDVKM. V trimming: 6 bases; J trimming: 4 bases; junction bases outside the gene matches: 21. Here the CDR3 DNA reads TGTGCCAGCAGCATACTCGGACAGGCCCGGTCCAGGGGATACGAGCAGTACTTC. Translation: CASSILGQARSRGYEQYF.

Only a few counts were recorded for this clonotype. This chain joins TRBV3-1 and TRBJ2-2; unclear D gene. This CDR3 has 16 residues. In germline, CDR1 is LGHDT, CDR2 YNNKEL (reference sequence). V was clipped by 3 bases and J by 0 bases, with 11 bases between them. CDR3 amino acids: CASSHVMRANTGELFF. The CDR3 DNA is TGTGCCAGCAGCCATGTGATGCGAGCGAACACCGGGGAGCTGTTTTTT.

This clonotype was observed a few times. J is TRBJ1-2 and V is TRBV9; weak D call: TRBD1 (6 bases). V shed 3 bases and J shed 0 bases, with 12 bases lying between them. The CDR3 spans 15 residues. Germline V gives CDR1 SGDLS, CDR2 YYNGEE. The CDR3 spells CASSEQGTPNYGYTF. In nucleotides, the CDR3 is TGTGCCAGCAGCGAGCAGGGGACCCCTAACTATGGCTACACCTTC. Supplemented by reference TRBV9 and TRBJ1-2, the full variable domain reads DSGVTQTPKHLITATGQRVTLRCSPRSGDLSVYWYQQSLDQGLQFLIQYYNGEERAKGNILERFSAQQFPDLHSELNLSSLELGDSALYFCASSEQGTPNYGYTFGSGTRLTVV.

The V and J genes are TRBV29-1 and TRBJ2-1; perhaps TRBD2 as D (5 bases). Germline CDR1 is SQVTM and CDR2 is ANQGSEA. CDR3 length equals 14 residues. V was cut by 0 bases and J by 4 bases, with 10 bases left in between. The chain's CDR3 is CSVEDRRGYNEQFF. The CDR3 DNA sequence: TGCAGCGTTGAAGATAGGAGAGGGTACAATGAGCAGTTCTTC.

This clonotype was observed a few times. The chain recombines TRBV7-2 with TRBJ2-7, with TRBD1 matching 8 bases. The J segment lost 3 bases and the V segment lost 4 bases, leaving 8 bases of the junction unmatched. Per germline, CDR1 SGHTA and CDR2 FQGNSA. The CDR3 totals 15 residues. CDR3 DNA: TGTGCCAGCAGCTCCCCCGGACAGGGAAACTACGAGCAGTACTTC. It encodes CASSSPGQGNYEQYF.

This clonotype has a handful of counts. The genes are TRBV4-1 and TRBJ2-1; D is uncertain. The CDR3 has 16 amino acids. V gave up 2 bases and J gave up 0 bases, with 11 bases separating them. Germline CDR1 is MGHRA and CDR2 is YSYEKL. CDR3 sequence: CASSQQLSSSYNEQFF. Here the CDR3 DNA reads TGCGCCAGCAGCCAACAACTTTCTAGCTCCTACAATGAGCAGTTCTTC.

The rearrangement uses TRBV28 and TRBJ2-5; D call uncertain. The J call may be mistaken, given a closer DNA end match to TRBJ2-7. This CDR3 is 12 amino acids long. Germline lookup yields CDR1 MDHEN and CDR2 SYDVKM. CDR3 amino acids: CASRGNPYEQYF. In nucleotides, the CDR3 is TGTGCCAGCAGGGGCAACCCCTACGAGCAGTACTTC.